Below are 5 T cell receptor beta chains sequenced from a single sample in a study of T cell repertoires in cytomegalovirus infection. TCRdb re-called the reads through MiXCR, storing one row per CDR3 protein. In the table there are 700,000 to 850,000 distinct CDR3 sequences, about 30% of which are singletons. No cognate antigen is known for these TCRs. The source was cultured CD8+ T cells from PBMCs, collected from culture after CMV antigen stimulation. Receptor source: a human donor in good health (CMV status not recorded). Some clones in this sample may be carry-over from other donors' samples.

V gene TRBV6-1 combines with J gene TRBJ1-5; TRBD1 matches 10 bases. This CDR3 region has 18 residues. The trim removed 6 bases at V and 1 base at J, leaving 12 bases unmatched. CDR1 and CDR2 (germline): MNHNS, SASEGT. The CDR3 protein is CASRAPRTGGGSNQPQHF. In DNA form, the CDR3 reads TGTGCCAGCAGGGCTCCTAGGACAGGGGGAGGGAGCAATCAGCCCCAGCATTTT.

In this sample, this clonotype turned up many times. This chain connects TRBV12-3 or TRBV12-4 to TRBJ2-7; maybe TRBD1 (8 bases). The V end lost 7 bases, the J end lost 2 bases, and 18 bases lay between the germline ends. The CDR3 is 15 residues long. The CDR3 here is CASTTGGGVAYEQYF. The CDR3 nucleotides read TGTGCCAGCACCACAGGGGGGGGAGTCGCCTACGAGCAGTACTTC.

The rearrangement joins TRBV5-4 to TRBJ2-3; 9 nucleotides line up with TRBD1. Germline V lookup: CDR1 SGHNT, CDR2 YYREEE (reference sequence). The ends lost 4 bases at V and 0 bases at J; junction bases unmatched: 6. The CDR3 runs to 16 residues. CDR3 sequence reads: CASSLRTGESTDTQYF. The CDR3 DNA follows: TGTGCCAGCAGCCTCCGGACAGGGGAAAGCACAGATACGCAGTATTTT.

In this sample, this clonotype turned up a few times. V usage is TRBV6-2 or TRBV6-3 and J usage is TRBJ2-4, with D perhaps TRBD1 or TRBD2 (5 bases each). Germline V gives CDR1 MNHEY, CDR2 SVGEGT. V was cut by 5 bases and J by 0 bases, with 20 bases left in between. This CDR3 spans 18 amino acids. CDR3 sequence: CASSPIPGRGLAKNIQYF. The CDR3 DNA reads TGTGCCAGCAGTCCAATCCCGGGACGCGGGCTAGCCAAAAACATTCAGTACTTC.

The chain uses TRBV10-3 and TRBJ2-2; D possibly corresponds to TRBD2 (7 bases). V was cut by 6 bases and J by 7 bases, with 12 bases left in between. The CDR3 spans 13 residues. The germline gives CDR1 ENHRY, CDR2 SYGVKD. CDR3: CAIRTGGNGELFF. The DNA for the CDR3 is TGTGCCATCAGGACGGGGGGCAACGGGGAGCTGTTTTTT.